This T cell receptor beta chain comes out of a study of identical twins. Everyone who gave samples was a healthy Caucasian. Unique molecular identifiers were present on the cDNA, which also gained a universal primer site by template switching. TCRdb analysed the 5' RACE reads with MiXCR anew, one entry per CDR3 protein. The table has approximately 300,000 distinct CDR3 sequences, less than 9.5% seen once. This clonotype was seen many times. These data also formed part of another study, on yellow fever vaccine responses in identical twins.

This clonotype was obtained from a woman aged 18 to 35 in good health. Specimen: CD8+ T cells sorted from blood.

The CDR3: CAISELGQGRYEQYF. The CDR3 nucleotides are TGTGCCATCAGTGAGCTTGGGCAGGGGCGCTACGAGCAGTACTTC. V and J are TRBV10-3 and TRBJ2-7; D perhaps matches TRBD1 (6 bases). This CDR3 has 15 residues. Germline loops: CDR1 ENHRY, CDR2 SYGVKD. V was trimmed by 2 bases and J by 3 bases, leaving 14 bases between them.